Reported below is one T cell receptor beta chain. Antigen: not known. V lost 5 bases, J lost 3 bases, and 10 bases lay in between. The CDR3 covers 13 residues. In germline, CDR1 is SEHNR, CDR2 FQNEAQ (reference sequence). This entry belongs to a study of cytomegalovirus exposure and HLA in healthy donors. The wider study: From donors who were HLA-typed, an early data release held approximately 80 million unique TCRs.

The PCR used 60 Vbeta and 13 Jbeta primers. Assay used: immunoSEQ multiplex PCR; TCRdb lists only in-frame clones, some missing. The profile shows 250,000 to 350,000 clones, 80% of them singletons. Study findings and constraints: In a later analysis, a genetic analysis reported fewer productive-TCR N-insertions in an Asian-associated ancestry cluster than the cohort average. Immune exposure information available was restricted to CMV serostatus. Judged likely to be a sequencing artifact was a cluster of highly shared sequence variants.

The rearrangement links TRBV7-9 to TRBJ1-1; D gene unclear. Sample: PBMCs. This TCR was recovered from a girl under 10 years old in good health and CMV-seronegative. CDR3 region: CASSLHMDTEAFF. The CDR3 DNA follows: TGTGCCAGCAGCCTTCACATGGACACTGAAGCTTTCTTT. Using reference TRBV7-9 and TRBJ1-1 for the parts outside the CDR3, the full variable domain is DTGVSQNPRHKITKRGQNVTFRCDPISEHNRLYWYRQTLGQGPEFLTYFQNEAQLEKSRLLSDRFSAERPKGSFSTLEIQRTEQGDSAMYLCASSLHMDTEAFFGQGTRLTVV.